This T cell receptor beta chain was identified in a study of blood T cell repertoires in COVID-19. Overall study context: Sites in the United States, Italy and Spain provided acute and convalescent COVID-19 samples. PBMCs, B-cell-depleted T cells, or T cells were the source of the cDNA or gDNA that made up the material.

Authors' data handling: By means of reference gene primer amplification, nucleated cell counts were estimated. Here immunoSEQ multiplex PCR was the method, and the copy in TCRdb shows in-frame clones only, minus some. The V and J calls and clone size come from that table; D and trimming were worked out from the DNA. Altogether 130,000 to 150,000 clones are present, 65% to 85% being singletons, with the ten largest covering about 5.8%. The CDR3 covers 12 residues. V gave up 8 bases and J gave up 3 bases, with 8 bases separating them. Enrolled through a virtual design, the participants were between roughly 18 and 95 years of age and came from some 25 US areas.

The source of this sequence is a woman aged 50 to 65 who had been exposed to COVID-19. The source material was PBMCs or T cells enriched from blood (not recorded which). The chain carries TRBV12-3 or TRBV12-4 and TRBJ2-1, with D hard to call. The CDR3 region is CASGVYYNEQFF. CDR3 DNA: TGTGCCAGCGGAGTCTACTACAATGAGCAGTTCTTC.